This entry is about one T cell receptor (beta chain). The sample belongs to a study of blood T cell repertoires in COVID-19. About the study: The study drew acute and convalescent COVID-19 samples from the United States, Italy and Spain.

CDR1 is LGHDT and CDR2 is YNNKEL in the germline V gene (reference sequence). This CDR3 spans 15 amino acids. Trimming removed 4 bases from V and 5 bases from J; junction bases left unmatched: 9. How the authors handled the data: Estimates of nucleated cell counts were drawn from the amplification of reference gene primers. Sequencing used immunoSEQ multiplex PCR; TCRdb keeps in-frame clones, though not all of them. V and J calls and clone size are given by that table; D and trimming were obtained from the DNA. This table has a few hundred thousand clones, around 86% appearing once. The rearrangement uses TRBV3-1 (or the pseudogene TRBV3-2) and TRBJ1-1; 8 positions agree with TRBD1. The origin of this receptor is a man aged 40-55 years who had recovered from COVID-19. Sequencing was carried out using peripheral blood. CDR3 loop: CASSPPQGADTEAFF. In nucleotides, the CDR3 is TGTGCCAGCAGCCCGCCCCAGGGGGCGGATACTGAAGCTTTCTTT.